The rows below give T cell receptor beta chains drawn from one sample of a study of molecular identifiers for immune sequencing clone quantification. MiXCR, applied by TCRdb to the PCR reads, yields one record per CDR3 protein. The sample lists approximately 590,000 distinct CDR3 sequences; 25% were seen once. The sequenced sample consisted of naive CD8+ T cells from blood, with Jurkat cell RNA spiked in. The receptors derive from a human donor in good health. Some libraries in this study had Jurkat cell RNA spiked in. CDR3s include the opening cysteine and the closing phenylalanine or tryptophan. A D gene is named only where the DNA matches it firmly. Not all rows give a size; the values are once, few, many and, for expanded clones, a class.

J: TRBJ2-7
size: many
V: TRBV7-9
D: NA
CDR3: CASSLGVVYEQYF
DNA: TGTGCCAGCAGCTTAGGGGTAGTCTACGAGCAGTACTTC

J: TRBJ1-3
size: NA
V: TRBV7-9
D: NA
CDR3: CASTHFVGISGNTIYF
DNA: TGTGCCAGCACTCATTTTGTCGGAATCTCTGGAAACACCATATATTTT

J: TRBJ1-1
size: few
V: TRBV25-1
D: NA
CDR3: CASSANENTGAFF
DNA: TGTGCCAGCAGTGCCAACGAGAACACTGGAGCTTTCTTT

J: TRBJ2-7
size: NA
V: TRBV27
D: NA
CDR3: CASSPGRSYAQYF
DNA: TGTGCCAGCAGTCCCGGACGGTCCTACGCGCAGTACTTC

J: TRBJ1-1
size: many
V: TRBV4-1
D: NA
CDR3: CASSRPHRGDTEAFF
DNA: TGCGCCAGCAGCCGTCCCCATAGGGGTGACACTGAAGCTTTCTTT

J: TRBJ2-7
size: NA
V: TRBV20-1
D: NA
CDR3: CSARDRLATSGYEQYF
DNA: TGCAGTGCTAGAGATCGGCTAGCTACCTCGGGGTACGAGCAGTACTTC

J: TRBJ2-3
size: NA
V: TRBV7-2
D: NA
CDR3: CASSSLAWRTNTQYF
DNA: TGTGCCAGCAGCTCTCTAGCGTGGAGAACAAATACGCAGTATTTT

J: TRBJ2-1
size: many
V: TRBV25-1
D: NA
CDR3: CASSLTSNEQFF
DNA: TGTGCCAGCAGTCTCACGAGCAATGAGCAGTTCTTC

J: TRBJ1-2
size: NA
V: TRBV4-2
D: TRBD1
CDR3: CASSYRDRGGYGYTF
DNA: TGTGCCAGCAGCTACCGGGACAGGGGTGGCTATGGCTACACCTTC

J: TRBJ2-2
size: NA
V: TRBV28
D: NA
CDR3: CASKFLETGGELFF
DNA: TGTGCCAGCAAGTTCCTAGAAACCGGGGGGGAGCTGTTTTTT

J: TRBJ2-7
size: many
V: TRBV6-5
D: TRBD2
CDR3: CASSYGGGGAYEQYF
DNA: TGTGCCAGCAGTTACGGAGGCGGGGGGGCCTACGAGCAGTACTTC

J: TRBJ1-6
size: NA
V: TRBV30
D: TRBD1
CDR3: CAWKKGRDRGHSPLHF
DNA: TGTGCCTGGAAGAAGGGAAGGGACAGGGGGCATTCACCCCTCCACTTT

J: TRBJ1-4
size: NA
V: TRBV19
D: TRBD1
CDR3: CATTAATGGNEKLFF
DNA: TGTGCCACCACAGCTGCCACAGGGGGCAATGAAAAACTGTTTTTT

J: TRBJ2-7
size: few
V: TRBV28
D: NA
CDR3: CASSPWGGLRGSYEQYF
DNA: TGTGCCAGCAGCCCTTGGGGGGGGCTAAGAGGATCTTACGAGCAGTACTTC

J: TRBJ2-3
size: many
V: TRBV12-5
D: TRBD1
CDR3: CASGLATGGTDTQYF
DNA: TGTGCTAGTGGTTTGGCGACAGGGGGCACAGATACGCAGTATTTT

J: TRBJ2-2
size: few
V: TRBV19
D: TRBD2
CDR3: CASSMGGYTGELFF
DNA: TGTGCCAGTAGTATGGGGGGGTACACCGGGGAGCTGTTTTTT

J: TRBJ1-5
size: many
V: TRBV4-3
D: NA
CDR3: CASSQEGGFHQPQHF
DNA: TGCGCCAGCAGCCAAGAGGGGGGTTTTCATCAGCCCCAGCATTTT

J: TRBJ2-7
size: few
V: TRBV20-1
D: TRBD1
CDR3: CSADRGDEQYF
DNA: TGCAGTGCGGACAGGGGGGACGAGCAGTACTTC

J: TRBJ1-1
size: many
V: TRBV27
D: TRBD1
CDR3: CASTGDSEAFF
DNA: TGTGCCAGCACCGGGGACAGTGAAGCTTTCTTT

J: TRBJ2-3
size: NA
V: TRBV5-6
D: NA
CDR3: CASSFGVGADTQYF
DNA: TGTGCCAGCAGCTTTGGCGTCGGGGCAGATACGCAGTATTTT

J: TRBJ2-1
size: NA
V: TRBV6-1
D: NA
CDR3: CASTVGTRVGYEQFF
DNA: TGTGCCAGCACTGTGGGTACGAGGGTTGGGTATGAGCAGTTCTTC

J: TRBJ2-7
size: few
V: TRBV30
D: TRBD1
CDR3: CAWSGWDSSYEQYF
DNA: TGTGCCTGGAGTGGATGGGACAGTTCCTACGAGCAGTACTTC

J: TRBJ2-1
size: NA
V: TRBV20-1
D: TRBD2
CDR3: CSARAGNSYNEQFF
DNA: TGCAGTGCCAGAGCGGGAAACTCCTACAATGAGCAGTTCTTC

J: TRBJ2-7
size: few
V: TRBV11-2
D: NA
CDR3: CASSLGARESEQYF
DNA: TGTGCCAGCAGCTTAGGGGCCAGGGAATCCGAGCAGTACTTC

J: TRBJ2-3
size: many
V: TRBV3-1
D: NA
CDR3: CASSPEGSDTQYF
DNA: TGTGCCAGCAGCCCAGAGGGTTCGGATACGCAGTATTTT

J: TRBJ1-1
size: NA
V: TRBV11-2
D: TRBD1
CDR3: CASSLEAGGTEAFF
DNA: TGTGCCAGCAGCTTAGAGGCAGGGGGCACTGAAGCTTTCTTT

J: TRBJ1-5
size: few
V: TRBV20-1
D: TRBD1
CDR3: CSAKGDRGISNQPQHF
DNA: TGCAGTGCTAAAGGTGACAGGGGTATTAGCAATCAGCCCCAGCATTTT

J: TRBJ2-2
size: few
V: TRBV9
D: TRBD2
CDR3: CASSEGPSGGAANTGELFF
DNA: TGTGCCAGCAGCGAGGGGCCTAGCGGGGGGGCGGCGAACACCGGGGAGCTGTTTTTT

J: TRBJ1-1
size: many
V: TRBV12-3/TRBV12-4
D: NA
CDR3: CASSLERYTEAFF
DNA: TGTGCCAGCAGTTTAGAGAGATACACTGAAGCTTTCTTT

J: TRBJ2-3
size: few
V: TRBV12-2
D: NA
CDR3: CASRSGLAGGRSTDTQYF
DNA: TGTGCAAGTCGCTCGGGACTAGCGGGAGGTAGAAGCACAGATACGCAGTATTTT

J: TRBJ2-7
size: many
V: TRBV6-2/TRBV6-3
D: NA
CDR3: CASSSIRDSIYEQYF
DNA: TGTGCCAGCAGTTCTATCCGGGACTCGATTTACGAGCAGTACTTC

J: TRBJ2-3
size: many
V: TRBV9
D: TRBD2
CDR3: CASSVGREGTDTQYF
DNA: TGTGCCAGCAGCGTAGGGCGGGAGGGCACAGATACGCAGTATTTT

J: TRBJ1-1
size: many
V: TRBV6-5
D: NA
CDR3: CASLRGGSEAFF
DNA: TGTGCCAGCCTACGAGGTGGATCTGAAGCTTTCTTT

J: TRBJ2-7
size: many
V: TRBV5-4
D: NA
CDR3: CASSLVGLAGSSYEQYF
DNA: TGTGCCAGCAGCTTGGTGGGGCTAGCTGGGAGCTCCTACGAGCAGTACTTC

J: TRBJ1-1
size: many
V: TRBV3-1
D: NA
CDR3: CASSQGAGMNTEAFF
DNA: TGTGCCAGCAGCCAAGGGGCGGGCATGAACACTGAAGCTTTCTTT

J: TRBJ1-1
size: many
V: TRBV20-1
D: TRBD1
CDR3: CSARRTGGAGTEAFF
DNA: TGCAGTGCTAGACGGACAGGGGGCGCGGGCACTGAAGCTTTCTTT